The sequence of this TCR beta chain was determined in a study of T cells in Graves' hyperthyroidism and ophthalmopathy. Study results and limitations: Stable hyperthyroidism and ophthalmopathy were separated using 13 V-J signatures. Expanded thyroid clonotypes (above 0.001) were mostly also found in blood.

This clonotype was seen many times. Its antigen is unknown. Amplified regions were TCR beta CDR3 sequences from RNA transcripts. First-round RT-PCR with HTBI primers amplified the TCR CDR3 region. MiXCR, applied by TCRdb to the multiplex PCR reads, yields one record per CDR3 protein. The sample gives hundreds of thousands of distinct CDR3 sequences, about 14% of which show up once; around 13% is in the top ten. V lost 6 bases, J lost 3 bases, and 9 bases stayed unmatched. The germline CDR1 and CDR2 sequences are SGHAT and FQNNGV. CDR3 length: 15 residues. Researchers barred patients who had uncontrolled infection, other autoimmune disease, pregnancy or lactation. A roughly 10 ml volume of fresh peripheral blood provided the PBMCs.

The sequenced material came from blood. The receptor's source is a woman between 50 and 59 years old with Graves' ophthalmopathy. V is TRBV11-2 and J is TRBJ2-5; 8 bases are shared with TRBD1. CDR3 DNA sequence: TGTGCCAGCAGGGCGCAGGGGGCTAGGGAAGAGACCCAGTACTTC. Translation: CASRAQGAREETQYF.